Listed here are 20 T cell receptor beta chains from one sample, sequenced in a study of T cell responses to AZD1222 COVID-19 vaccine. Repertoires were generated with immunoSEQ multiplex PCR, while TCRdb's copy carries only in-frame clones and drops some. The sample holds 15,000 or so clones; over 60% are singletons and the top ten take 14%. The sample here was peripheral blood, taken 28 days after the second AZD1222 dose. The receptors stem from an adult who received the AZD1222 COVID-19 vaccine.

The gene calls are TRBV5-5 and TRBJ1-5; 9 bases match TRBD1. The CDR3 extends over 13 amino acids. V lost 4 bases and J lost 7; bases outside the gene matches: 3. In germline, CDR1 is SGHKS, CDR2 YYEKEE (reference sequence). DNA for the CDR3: TGTGCCAGCAGCAGGGACAGGGCCCAGCCCCAGCATTTT. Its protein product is CASSRDRAQPQHF.

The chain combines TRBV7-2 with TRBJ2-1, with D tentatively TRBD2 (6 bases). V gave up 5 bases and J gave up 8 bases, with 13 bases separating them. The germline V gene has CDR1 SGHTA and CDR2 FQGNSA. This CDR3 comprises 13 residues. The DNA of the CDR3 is TGTGCCAGCAGCCAGGGACTTATAGATGAGCAGTTCTTC. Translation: CASSQGLIDEQFF. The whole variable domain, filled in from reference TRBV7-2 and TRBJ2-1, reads GAGVSQSPSNKVTEKGKDVELRCDPISGHTALYWYRQSLGQGLEFLIYFQGNSAPDKSGLPSDRFSAERTGGSVSTLTIQRTQQEDSAVYLCASSQGLIDEQFFGPGTRLTVL.

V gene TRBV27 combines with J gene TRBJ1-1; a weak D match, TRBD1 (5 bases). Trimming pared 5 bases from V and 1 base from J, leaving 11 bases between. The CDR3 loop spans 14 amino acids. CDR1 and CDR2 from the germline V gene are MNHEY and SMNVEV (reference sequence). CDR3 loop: CASSPGTGNTEAFF. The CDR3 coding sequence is TGTGCCAGCAGTCCCGGGACGGGGAACACTGAAGCTTTCTTT.

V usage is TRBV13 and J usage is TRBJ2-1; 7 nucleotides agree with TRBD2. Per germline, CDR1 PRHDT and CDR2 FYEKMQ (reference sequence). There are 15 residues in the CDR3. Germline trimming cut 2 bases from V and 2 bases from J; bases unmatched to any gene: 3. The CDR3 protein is CASSLRLAAYNEQFF. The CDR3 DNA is TGTGCCAGCAGCTTACGACTAGCCGCCTACAATGAGCAGTTCTTC.

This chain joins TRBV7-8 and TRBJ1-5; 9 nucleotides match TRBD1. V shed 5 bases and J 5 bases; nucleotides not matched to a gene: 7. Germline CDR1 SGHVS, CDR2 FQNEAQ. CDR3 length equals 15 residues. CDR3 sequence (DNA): TGTGCCAGCAGCCGGGACAGGGTTTACTATCAGCCCCAGCATTTT. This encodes CASSRDRVYYQPQHF.

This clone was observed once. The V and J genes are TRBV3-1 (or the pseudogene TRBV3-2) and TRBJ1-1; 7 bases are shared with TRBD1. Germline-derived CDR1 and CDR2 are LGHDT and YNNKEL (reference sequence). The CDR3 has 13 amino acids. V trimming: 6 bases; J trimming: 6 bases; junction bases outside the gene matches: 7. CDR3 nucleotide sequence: TGTGCCAGCAGGCCCCGAAGGGGGCCTGAAGCTTTCTTT. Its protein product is CASRPRRGPEAFF.

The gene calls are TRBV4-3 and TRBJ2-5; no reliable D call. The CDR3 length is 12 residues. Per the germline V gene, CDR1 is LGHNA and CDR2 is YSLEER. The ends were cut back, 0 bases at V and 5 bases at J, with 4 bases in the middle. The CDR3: CASSQDRETQYF. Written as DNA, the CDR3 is TGCGCCAGCAGCCAAGATCGGGAGACCCAGTACTTC.

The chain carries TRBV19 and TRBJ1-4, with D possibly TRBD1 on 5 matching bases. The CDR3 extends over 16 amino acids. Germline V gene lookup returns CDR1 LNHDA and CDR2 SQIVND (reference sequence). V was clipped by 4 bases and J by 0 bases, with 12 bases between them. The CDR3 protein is CASSRTETATNEKLFF. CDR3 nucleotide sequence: TGTGCCAGTAGTAGGACGGAGACAGCAACTAATGAAAAACTGTTTTTT.

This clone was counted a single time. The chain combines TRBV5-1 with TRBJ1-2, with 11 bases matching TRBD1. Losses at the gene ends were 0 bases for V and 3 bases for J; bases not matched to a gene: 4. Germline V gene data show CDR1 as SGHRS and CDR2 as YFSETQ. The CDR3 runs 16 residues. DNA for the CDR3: TGCGCCAGCAGCTTGGCCGGGACAGGGGGAGACTATGGCTACACCTTC. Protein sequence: CASSLAGTGGDYGYTF.

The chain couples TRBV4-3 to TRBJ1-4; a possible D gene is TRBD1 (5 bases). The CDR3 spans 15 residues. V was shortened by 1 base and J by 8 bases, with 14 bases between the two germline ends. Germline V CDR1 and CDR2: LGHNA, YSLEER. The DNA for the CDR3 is TGCGCCAGCAGCCAAGTTGGGCAGGGTGGGGAAAAACTGTTTTTT. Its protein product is CASSQVGQGGEKLFF.

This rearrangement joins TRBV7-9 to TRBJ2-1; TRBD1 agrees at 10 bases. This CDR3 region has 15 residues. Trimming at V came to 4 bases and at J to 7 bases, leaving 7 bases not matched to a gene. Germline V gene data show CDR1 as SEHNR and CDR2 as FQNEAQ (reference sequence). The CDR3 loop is CASSSGQGYLNEQFF. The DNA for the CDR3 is TGTGCCAGCAGCTCGGGACAGGGGTACTTGAATGAGCAGTTCTTC.

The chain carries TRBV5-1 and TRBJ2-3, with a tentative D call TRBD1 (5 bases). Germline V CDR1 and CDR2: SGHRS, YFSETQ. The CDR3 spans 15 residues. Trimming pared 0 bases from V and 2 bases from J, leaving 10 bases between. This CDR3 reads CASSLVTGPTDTQYF. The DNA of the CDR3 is TGCGCCAGCAGCTTGGTCACAGGACCCACAGATACGCAGTATTTT.

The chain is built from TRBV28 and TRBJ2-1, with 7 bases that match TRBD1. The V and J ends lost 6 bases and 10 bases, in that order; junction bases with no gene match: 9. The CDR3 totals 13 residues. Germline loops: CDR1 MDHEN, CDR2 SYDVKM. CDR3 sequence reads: CASSRGRGWEQFF. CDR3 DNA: TGTGCCAGCAGCCGAGGCAGGGGGTGGGAGCAGTTCTTC. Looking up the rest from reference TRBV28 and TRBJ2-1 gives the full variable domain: DVKVTQSSRYLVKRTGEKVFLECVQDMDHENMFWYRQDPGLGLRLIYFSYDVKMKEKGDIPEGYSVSREKKERFSLILESASTNQTSMYLCASSRGRGWEQFFGPGTRLTVL.

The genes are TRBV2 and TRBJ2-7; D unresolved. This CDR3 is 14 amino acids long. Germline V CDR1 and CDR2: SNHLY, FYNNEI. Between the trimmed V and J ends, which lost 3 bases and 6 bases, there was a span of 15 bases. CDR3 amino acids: CASSEGYTAFEQYF. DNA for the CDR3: TGTGCCAGCAGTGAGGGTTACACCGCTTTCGAGCAGTACTTC.

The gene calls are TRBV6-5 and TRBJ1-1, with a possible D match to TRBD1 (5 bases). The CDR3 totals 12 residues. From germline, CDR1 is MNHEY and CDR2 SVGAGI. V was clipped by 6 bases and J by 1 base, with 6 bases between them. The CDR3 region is CASRQGNTEAFF. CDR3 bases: TGTGCCAGCAGGCAGGGGAACACTGAAGCTTTCTTT.

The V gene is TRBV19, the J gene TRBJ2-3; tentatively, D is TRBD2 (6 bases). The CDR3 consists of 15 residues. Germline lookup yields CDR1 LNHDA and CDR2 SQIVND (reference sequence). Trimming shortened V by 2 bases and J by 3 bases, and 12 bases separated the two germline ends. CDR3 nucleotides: TGTGCCAGTAGTATAAGGGCGGGGAGTACAGATACGCAGTATTTT. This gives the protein CASSIRAGSTDTQYF.

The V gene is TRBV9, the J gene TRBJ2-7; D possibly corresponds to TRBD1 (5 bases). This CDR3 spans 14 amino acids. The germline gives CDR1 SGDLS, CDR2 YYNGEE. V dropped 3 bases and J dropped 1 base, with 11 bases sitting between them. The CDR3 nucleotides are TGTGCCAGCAGCGCCCGTGACAGATCCTACGAGCAGTACTTC. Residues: CASSARDRSYEQYF.

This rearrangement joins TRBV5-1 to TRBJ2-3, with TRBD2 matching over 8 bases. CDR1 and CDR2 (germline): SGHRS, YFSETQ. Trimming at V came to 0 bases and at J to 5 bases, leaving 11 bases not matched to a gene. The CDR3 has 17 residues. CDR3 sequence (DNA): TGCGCCAGCAGCTTGGGGTTCGCGGGGGGCAATCGAGATACGCAGTATTTT. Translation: CASSLGFAGGNRDTQYF. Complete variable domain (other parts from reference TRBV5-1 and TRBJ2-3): KAGVTQTPRYLIKTRGQQVTLSCSPISGHRSVSWYQQTPGQGLQFLFEYFSETQRNKGNFPGRFSGRQFSNSRSEMNVSTLELGDSALYLCASSLGFAGGNRDTQYFGPGTRLTVL.

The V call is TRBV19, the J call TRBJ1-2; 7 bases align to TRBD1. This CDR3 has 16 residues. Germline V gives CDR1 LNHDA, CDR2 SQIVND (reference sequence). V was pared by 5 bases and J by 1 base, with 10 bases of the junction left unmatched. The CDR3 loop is CASSSSHWDSNYGYTF. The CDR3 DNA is TGTGCCAGTAGTTCCTCTCACTGGGACAGTAACTATGGCTACACCTTC.

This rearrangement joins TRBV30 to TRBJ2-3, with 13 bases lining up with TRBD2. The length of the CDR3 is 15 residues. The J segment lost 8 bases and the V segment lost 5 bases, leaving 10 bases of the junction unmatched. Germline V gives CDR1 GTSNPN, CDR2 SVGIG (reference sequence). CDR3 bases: TGTGCCTGGCAGACTAGCGGGGGGCCTCAAGGTACGCAGTATTTT. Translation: CAWQTSGGPQGTQYF. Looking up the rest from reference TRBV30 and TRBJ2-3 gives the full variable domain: SQTIHQWPATLVQPVGSPLSLECTVEGTSNPNLYWYRQAAGRGLQLLFYSVGIGQISSEVPQNLSASRPQDRQFILSSKKLLLSDSGFYLCAWQTSGGPQGTQYFGPGTRLTVL.